This T cell receptor (beta chain) was sequenced for a study of cytomegalovirus exposure and HLA in healthy donors. On the study more broadly: Around 80 million unique TCR sequences came from HLA-typed donors in an early release. The study, taken as a whole, reports: When a later analysis was performed, an Asian-associated ancestry cluster reportedly had fewer N-insertions than the roughly 670-donor mean. Among the sequence variants, a highly shared cluster was likely an artifact of sequencing. Later on, an analysis found that several of the most significant clusters appeared to be linked to common viral pathogens, which included parvovirus B19.

It was with 60 Vbeta and 13 Jbeta primers that the PCR ran. Clones were read by immunoSEQ multiplex PCR, and TCRdb kept only the in-frame ones, dropping some. The sample lists more than 90,000 clones, 55% to 75% occurring once. On this clone itself: Its antigen is unknown.

The CDR3 is 13 amino acids. The V gene lost 4 bases and the J gene lost 5 bases, with 10 bases spanning the gap. Germline V gene sequence: CDR1 SGHRS, CDR2 YFSETQ. This clonotype was obtained from a man between 45 and 60 years old in good health and CMV-seronegative. J is TRBJ1-5 and V is TRBV5-1; no definite D call. Sequencing used PBMCs. The CDR3 bases are TGCGCCAGCAGCGGAGGTGGGGATCAGCCCCAGCATTTT. Its translation: CASSGGGDQPQHF.